Listed below are T cell receptor beta chains from one sample, sequenced in a study of cytomegalovirus exposure and HLA in healthy donors. Clones were read by immunoSEQ multiplex PCR, and TCRdb kept only the in-frame ones, dropping some. Among around 190,000 clones listed, just under 75% were seen once. Sequenced: PBMCs. The source of these receptors is a man aged 30-40 years in good health and CMV-seropositive. CDR3s include the opening cysteine and the closing phenylalanine or tryptophan. Fields, in order: V gene, J gene, D gene, clone size, CDR3 DNA, CDR3 protein. The D gene is left open where the match is weak. Clone size is shown for a subset of rows, as once, few, many or a class of expanded clone.

TRBV11-2	TRBJ2-3	TRBD2	.	TGTGCCAGCAGTTCGCTAGCGGGGGGGCTACATACGCAGTATTTT	CASSSLAGGLHTQYF
TRBV7-3	TRBJ2-2	.	few	TGTGCCAGCAGCCCGGAGGCCGGGGAGCTGTTTTTT	CASSPEAGELFF
TRBV10-3	TRBJ1-1	.	.	TGTGCCATCAGTGCTGGTGGCAGGGGGAACACTGAAGCTTTCTTT	CAISAGGRGNTEAFF
TRBV7-9	TRBJ1-1	.	few	TGTGCCAGCAGCTTAGAATCGGAGGGGACTGAAGCTTTCTTT	CASSLESEGTEAFF
TRBV6-5	TRBJ1-2	.	.	TGTGCCAGCAGTTACTCGGACCCCAGGGAGGGCTATGGCTACACCTTC	CASSYSDPREGYGYTF
TRBV7-9	TRBJ2-1	TRBD1	.	TGTGCCAGCAGTATTGGACAGGGCCAATACAATGAGCAGTTCTTC	CASSIGQGQYNEQFF
TRBV19	TRBJ2-1	TRBD2	.	TGTGCCAGTACCCCAAGCGGGGATCCCTACAATGAGCAGTTCTTC	CASTPSGDPYNEQFF
TRBV14	TRBJ2-1	TRBD2	few	TGTGCCAGCAGGAGTACTAGCGGGAGTTACAATGAGCAGTTCTTC	CASRSTSGSYNEQFF
TRBV18	TRBJ1-5	.	.	TGTGCCAGCTCAGAGAAGGGGAGCAATCAGCCCCAGCATTTT	CASSEKGSNQPQHF
TRBV6-5	TRBJ1-2	TRBD1	.	TGTGCCAGCAGTTCGGGACAGGGAGGTAATGGCTACACCTTC	CASSSGQGGNGYTF